These 13 T cell receptor beta chains share one sample of origin, sequenced in a study of T cell clones after liver transplantation. The data were produced by immunoSEQ multiplex PCR, yet TCRdb's version contains in-frame clones alone and is incomplete. The table has some 120,000 clones, approximately 90% seen once; the top ten hold more than 0.8%. The specimen was CD4+ T cells from blood, collected 12 months after liver transplant. Source of these receptors: a human patient who received a liver transplant. Part of the T cell pool may stem from the graft donor.

The V and J genes are TRBV11-3 and TRBJ1-1, with D possibly TRBD1 on 6 matching bases. The CDR3 spans 15 residues. Germline CDR1 and CDR2: SGHNT and YENEEA. The V end lost 0 bases, the J end lost 4 bases, and 12 bases lay between the germline ends. The CDR3 nucleotides read TGTGCCAGCAGCTTAGATCGGACAGCGGGCACTGAAGCTTTCTTT. Protein: CASSLDRTAGTEAFF.

This chain joins TRBV6-6 and TRBJ1-4; 7 nucleotides line up with TRBD1. V lost 5 bases, J lost 7 bases, and 4 bases stayed unmatched. The CDR3 spans 13 residues. Germline assignment: CDR1 MNHNY and CDR2 SVGAGI (reference sequence). The CDR3 region is CASSQQGSEKLFF. CDR3 nucleotides: TGTGCCAGCAGTCAACAGGGGTCTGAAAAACTGTTTTTT.

This clone was counted a single time. The J gene is TRBJ1-1, the V gene TRBV2; D unresolved. The V gene's germline CDR1 is SNHLY and CDR2 FYNNEI. Trimming took 4 bases from V and 1 from J, leaving 4 bases between them. The CDR3 is 12 amino acids. In DNA, the CDR3 is TGTGCCAGCAGTGTTCCGAACACTGAAGCTTTCTTT. It encodes CASSVPNTEAFF.

The chain carries TRBV28 and TRBJ1-5, with D uncertain. V shed 6 bases and J shed 4 bases, with 7 bases lying between them. CDR1 is MDHEN and CDR2 is SYDVKM in the germline V gene. The CDR3 runs to 12 residues. CDR3 sequence (DNA): TGTGCCAGCAGCGGGAGAAATCAGCCCCAGCATTTT. Translated: CASSGRNQPQHF.

About this clone: Within the sample, other DNA sequences also encode this same CDR3. The rearrangement joins TRBV2 to TRBJ1-1; D uncertain. The germline CDR1 and CDR2 sequences are SNHLY and FYNNEI. With 4 bases removed from V and 4 bases from J, the gap between germline ends came to 7 bases. This CDR3 is built from 12 residues. The DNA for the CDR3 is TGTGCCAGCAGTGGGCAGAGCACTGAAGCTTTCTTT. Protein product: CASSGQSTEAFF.

This chain uses TRBV6-1 with TRBJ2-5; D uncertain. Germline assignment: CDR1 MNHNS and CDR2 SASEGT. The CDR3 sequence is 12 residues long. The V gene lost 8 bases and the J gene lost 4 bases, with 11 bases spanning the gap. The CDR3 region is CASRLGRETQYF. The CDR3 DNA reads as TGTGCCAGCCGATTAGGTAGAGAGACCCAGTACTTC.

The rearrangement links TRBV2 to TRBJ1-5; D is uncertain. The V end was cut by 3 bases, the J end by 3 bases, with 12 bases between. The CDR3 runs 15 residues. Germline V gene sequence: CDR1 SNHLY, CDR2 FYNNEI. The CDR3 sequence: CASSEGRSYNQPQHF. The CDR3, as DNA: TGTGCCAGCAGTGAGGGCAGATCGTACAATCAGCCCCAGCATTTT.

This chain links TRBV11-2 with TRBJ2-7, with 8 bases fitting TRBD1. This CDR3 region has 17 residues. The V segment lost 6 bases and the J segment 4 bases; nucleotides outside the gene matches: 17. Germline V gene lookup returns CDR1 SGHAT and CDR2 FQNNGV. CDR3 DNA sequence: TGTGCCAGCAGTCTTTATCGCGTAGGACAGGGTCATTACGAGCAGTACTTC. This gives the protein CASSLYRVGQGHYEQYF. The entire variable domain, with the rest obtained from reference TRBV11-2 and TRBJ2-7, is as follows: EAGVAQSPRYKIIEKRQSVAFWCNPISGHATLYWYQQILGQGPKLLIQFQNNGVVDDSQLPKDRFSAERLKGVDSTLKIQPAKLEDSAVYLCASSLYRVGQGHYEQYFGPGTRLTVT.

The chain is built from TRBV7-2 and TRBJ2-4; no definite D call. Germline V CDR1 and CDR2: SGHTA, FQGNSA. The V end was cut by 1 base, the J end by 6 bases, with 10 bases between. The CDR3 has 14 amino acids. CDR3 sequence reads: CASSLDRGPNIQYF. In DNA form, the CDR3 reads TGTGCCAGCAGCTTAGATCGCGGACCAAACATTCAGTACTTC.

The chain recombines TRBV6-1 with TRBJ1-1; D gene unclear. In germline, CDR1 is MNHNS, CDR2 SASEGT. The CDR3 has 11 residues. Trimming removed 6 bases from V and 4 bases from J, with 6 bases in between. DNA of the CDR3: TGTGCCAGCAGGGCTGGCACTGAAGCTTTCTTT. As protein: CASRAGTEAFF.

The rearrangement joins TRBV6-6 to TRBJ2-2; no reliable D call. The V gene lost 2 bases and the J gene lost 6 bases, with 7 bases spanning the gap. Per germline, CDR1 MNHNY and CDR2 SVGAGI (reference sequence). This CDR3 is 13 amino acids long. The CDR3 reads CASSYPSAGELFF. The DNA for the CDR3 is TGTGCCAGCAGTTACCCGTCGGCCGGGGAGCTGTTTTTT.

The rearrangement links TRBV5-4 to TRBJ2-1, with 10 bases aligning to TRBD1. The germline CDR1 and CDR2 sequences are SGHNT and YYREEE (reference sequence). The CDR3 runs to 16 residues. Losses at the gene ends were 3 bases for V and 6 bases for J; bases not matched to a gene: 9. The CDR3 loop reads CASSSTGTGVFNEQFF. The DNA for the CDR3 is TGTGCCAGCAGCTCTACCGGGACAGGGGTCTTCAATGAGCAGTTCTTC.

V gene TRBV12-5 combines with J gene TRBJ2-3, with D perhaps matching TRBD1 (6 bases). Germline CDR1 and CDR2: LGHNT and FRNRAP. The V gene lost 3 bases and the J gene lost 5 bases, with 15 bases spanning the gap. This CDR3 region has 15 residues. This CDR3 reads CASGFPNTGIDTQYF. CDR3 nucleotides: TGTGCTAGTGGTTTCCCAAACACAGGGATAGATACGCAGTATTTT.